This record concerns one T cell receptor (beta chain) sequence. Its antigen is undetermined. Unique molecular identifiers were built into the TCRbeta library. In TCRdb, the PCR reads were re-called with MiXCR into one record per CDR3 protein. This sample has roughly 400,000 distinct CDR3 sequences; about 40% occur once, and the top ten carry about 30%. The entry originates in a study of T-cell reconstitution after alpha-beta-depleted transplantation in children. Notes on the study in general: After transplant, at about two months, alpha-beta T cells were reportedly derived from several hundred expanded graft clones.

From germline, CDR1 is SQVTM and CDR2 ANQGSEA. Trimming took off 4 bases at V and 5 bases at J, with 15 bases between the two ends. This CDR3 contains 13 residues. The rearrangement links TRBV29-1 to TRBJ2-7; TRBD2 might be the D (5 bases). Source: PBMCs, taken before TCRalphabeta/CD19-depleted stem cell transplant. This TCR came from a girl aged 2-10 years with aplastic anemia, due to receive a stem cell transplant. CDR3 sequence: CSVGVLGSHEQYF. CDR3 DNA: TGCAGCGTTGGGGTACTAGGGTCCCACGAGCAGTACTTC.